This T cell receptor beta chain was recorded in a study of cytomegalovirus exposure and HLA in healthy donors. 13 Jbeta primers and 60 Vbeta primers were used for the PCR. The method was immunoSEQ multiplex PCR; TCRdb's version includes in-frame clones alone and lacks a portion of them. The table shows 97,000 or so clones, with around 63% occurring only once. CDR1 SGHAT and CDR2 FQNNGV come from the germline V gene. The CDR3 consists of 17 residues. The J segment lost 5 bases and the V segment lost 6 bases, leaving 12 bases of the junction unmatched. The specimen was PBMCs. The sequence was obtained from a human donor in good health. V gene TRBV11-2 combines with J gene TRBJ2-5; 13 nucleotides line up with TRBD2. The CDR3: CASRRPTSGRAGETQYF. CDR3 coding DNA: TGTGCCAGCAGACGTCCTACTAGCGGGAGGGCAGGGGAGACCCAGTACTTC.